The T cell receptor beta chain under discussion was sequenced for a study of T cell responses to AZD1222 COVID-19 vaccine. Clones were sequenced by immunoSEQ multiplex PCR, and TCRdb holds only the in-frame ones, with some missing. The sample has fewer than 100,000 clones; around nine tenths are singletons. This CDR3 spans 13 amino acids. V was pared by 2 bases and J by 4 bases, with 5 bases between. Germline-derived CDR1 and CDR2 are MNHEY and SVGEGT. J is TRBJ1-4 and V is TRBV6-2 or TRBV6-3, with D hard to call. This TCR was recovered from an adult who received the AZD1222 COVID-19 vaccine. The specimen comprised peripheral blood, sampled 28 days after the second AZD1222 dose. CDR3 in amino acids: CASSYPNNEKLFF. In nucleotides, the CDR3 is TGTGCCAGCAGTTACCCGAATAATGAAAAACTGTTTTTT.